The clone carrying this T cell receptor beta chain has at least ten counts. No antigen is known for it. The data derive from a study of early T cells in non-severe SARS-CoV-2 infection. Whole-study findings and limits: Private and CD4 specificities were missed by VDJdb matching, which favored anti-spike CD8 responses.

Unique molecular identifiers were attached to individual cDNA molecules. TCRdb passed the 5' RACE reads through MiXCR, listing each CDR3 protein once. The data show 25,000 to 35,000 distinct CDR3 sequences, with around 3% seen just once and around 0.72% held by the top ten. The CDR3 length is 18 residues. V was cut by 4 bases and J by 0 bases, with 22 bases left in between. Germline assignment: CDR1 SGHRS and CDR2 YFSETQ. Sequencing was performed on whole blood. This clonotype was sampled from an adult who was a healthcare worker with PCR-confirmed SARS-CoV-2 infection or an uninfected control (not recorded which). The chain couples TRBV5-1 to TRBJ1-1; the D gene is possibly TRBD1 (6 bases). CDR3 nucleotides: TGCGCCAGCAGCCCGGAATCCGGGACATATCCTATGAACACTGAAGCTTTCTTT. Translation: CASSPESGTYPMNTEAFF.